These 20 T cell receptor beta chains were all obtained from the same sample, sequenced in a study of PD-1 blockade in classical Hodgkin lymphoma. Assay: immunoSEQ multiplex PCR; the TCRdb copy retains only in-frame clones and omits some. This sample has some 2,400 clones, with 61% found just once. Time point of the sample: cycle 4 day 1 (C4D1), after 6 weeks of nivolumab. Relapse after autologous stem cell transplantation occurred in every patient, and brentuximab vedotin exposure varied. The CD8+ T cells came from thawed PBMCs through magnetic negative selection. The source material was CD8+ T cells from blood, sampled before the fourth cycle of nivolumab. These receptors came from a human donor with classical Hodgkin lymphoma.

The chain recombines TRBV4-1 with TRBJ1-1, with D maybe TRBD1 (5 bases). Trimming pared 0 bases from V and 5 bases from J, leaving 16 bases between. CDR3 size: 16 residues. The germline gives CDR1 MGHRA, CDR2 YSYEKL. The CDR3 region is CASSQDLWTGGTEAFF. The DNA of the CDR3 is TGCGCCAGCAGCCAAGATCTTTGGACGGGGGGAACTGAAGCTTTCTTT.

Written as DNA, the CDR3 is TGTGCCAGCAGTGAGAACTATAGCAATCAGCCCCAGCATTTT. It is translated as CASSENYSNQPQHF. The chain employs TRBV5-6 and TRBJ1-5; D gene unclear. Trimming shortened V by 5 bases and J by 0 bases, and 9 bases separated the two germline ends. CDR3 length: 14 amino acids. In germline, CDR1 is SGHDT, CDR2 YYEEEE.

The chain links TRBV27 to TRBJ2-5; D is uncertain. The germline V gene has CDR1 MNHEY and CDR2 SMNVEV (reference sequence). The V and J ends lost 4 bases and 7 bases respectively, with 19 bases between them. The CDR3 loop spans 15 amino acids. As DNA, the CDR3 is TGTGCCAGCAGTTATACTTCCGGCCGGTCCGGGACCCAGTACTTC. This gives the protein CASSYTSGRSGTQYF.

This clone counts as medium-sized. V and J are TRBV4-3 and TRBJ2-1; D unclear. V lost 0 bases, J lost 5 bases, and 11 bases lay in between. CDR3 length: 15 residues. Germline CDR1 and CDR2: LGHNA and YSLEER. The CDR3 spells CASSQEIGLDNEQFF. CDR3 DNA sequence: TGCGCCAGCAGCCAAGAAATAGGGTTGGACAATGAGCAGTTCTTC.

This clone showed up just a few times. CDR3 sequence reads: CSVYRGTDTQYF. The CDR3 DNA reads as TGCAGCGTTTACAGGGGCACAGATACGCAGTATTTT. The chain recombines TRBV29-1 with TRBJ2-3; D is possibly TRBD1 (6 bases). The CDR3 covers 12 residues. The V gene lost 5 bases and the J gene lost 1 base, with 7 bases spanning the gap. Germline V gene data show CDR1 as SQVTM and CDR2 as ANQGSEA.

The gene calls are TRBV11-2 and TRBJ1-6, with 7 positions matching TRBD1. Germline V gene data show CDR1 as SGHAT and CDR2 as FQNNGV. The CDR3 spans 19 residues. J lost 1 base, V lost 1 base, and 10 bases had no gene match. CDR3 residues: CASSLGWEGAKSYNSPLHF. The DNA of the CDR3 is TGTGCCAGCAGCTTAGGTTGGGAGGGGGCGAAGTCCTATAATTCACCCCTCCACTTT.

This clone has more than one count but fewer than ten. The chain joins TRBV19 to TRBJ2-1; D is undetermined. The CDR3 covers 16 residues. CDR1 is LNHDA, CDR2 SQIVND, per germline (reference sequence). V dropped 3 bases and J dropped 1 base, with 13 bases sitting between them. Written as DNA, the CDR3 is TGTGCCAGTAGTATTGTCCCGAGAGGATCCTACAATGAGCAGTTCTTC. The encoded protein is CASSIVPRGSYNEQFF. Using reference TRBV19 and TRBJ2-1 for the parts outside the CDR3, the full variable domain is DGGITQSPKYLFRKEGQNVTLSCEQNLNHDAMYWYRQDPGQGLRLIYYSQIVNDFQKGDIAEGYSVSREKKESFPLTVTSAQKNPTAFYLCASSIVPRGSYNEQFFGPGTRLTVL.

This sequence joins TRBV2 and TRBJ1-2; 7 nucleotides align to TRBD1. Germline V CDR1 and CDR2: SNHLY, FYNNEI. The V segment lost 2 bases and the J segment 2 bases; nucleotides outside the gene matches: 8. The CDR3 loop spans 16 amino acids. In DNA, the CDR3 is TGTGCCAGCAGTGAATCGGGCAGGGGGACGAACTATGGCTACACCTTC. This translates into CASSESGRGTNYGYTF.

This clone was observed a handful of times. This chain joins TRBV4-1 and TRBJ2-7, with 13 bases matching TRBD2. Germline V CDR1 and CDR2: MGHRA, YSYEKL. V lost 3 bases to trimming and J lost 3 bases; unmatched junction nucleotides: 2. The CDR3 runs to 15 residues. CDR3 in amino acids: CASSQGTSGVYEQYV. The DNA of the CDR3 is TGCGCCAGCAGCCAGGGGACTAGCGGGGTCTACGAGCAGTACGTC.

By share, this clone ranks as large. The gene calls are TRBV6-1 and TRBJ1-1, with D tentatively TRBD1 (5 bases). CDR1 and CDR2 (germline): MNHNS, SASEGT. The V and J ends lost 8 bases and 4 bases respectively, with 14 bases between them. The CDR3 spans 13 residues. CDR3 region: CASGPGGITEAFF. The CDR3 DNA follows: TGTGCCAGCGGCCCCGGGGGAATCACTGAAGCTTTCTTT.

The chain couples TRBV4-3 to TRBJ1-1; D is uncertain. V lost 2 bases, J lost 3 bases, and 10 bases lay in between. This CDR3 contains 14 residues. Germline V lookup: CDR1 LGHNA, CDR2 YSLEER. The CDR3 protein is CASSQLSTYTEAFF. Here the CDR3 DNA reads TGCGCCAGCAGCCAACTAAGCACCTACACTGAAGCTTTCTTT.

This clone has just a few counts. The J gene is TRBJ1-2, the V gene TRBV5-4; possible D gene TRBD1, 5 bases. Germline V lookup: CDR1 SGHNT, CDR2 YYREEE (reference sequence). V was shortened by 0 bases and J by 4 bases, with 10 bases between the two germline ends. The CDR3 extends over 14 amino acids. CDR3 sequence: CASSLGSGTYGYTF. CDR3 DNA sequence: TGTGCCAGCAGCTTGGGTTCAGGGACCTATGGCTACACCTTC.

The gene calls are TRBV28 and TRBJ1-1, with a possible D match to TRBD1 (5 bases). Germline assignment: CDR1 MDHEN and CDR2 SYDVKM. The V and J ends lost 5 bases and 0 bases respectively, with 19 bases between them. The CDR3 loop spans 17 amino acids. The CDR3 sequence is CASSGHPTEMMNTEAFF. In nucleotides, the CDR3 is TGTGCCAGCAGTGGACACCCCACTGAAATGATGAACACTGAAGCTTTCTTT.

This rearrangement joins TRBV4-2 to TRBJ2-3, with D maybe TRBD2 (7 bases). Germline V gene sequence: CDR1 LGHNA, CDR2 YNFKEQ. The CDR3 sequence is 16 residues long. V shed 0 bases and J shed 2 bases, with 12 bases lying between them. The CDR3: CASSQDIGGATDTQYF. CDR3 coding DNA: TGTGCCAGCAGCCAAGATATAGGGGGGGCCACAGATACGCAGTATTTT.

CDR3 sequence (DNA): TGCGCCAGCAGCCAAGAAGTGGCAGCGCCCTACGAGCAGTACTTC. It translates to CASSQEVAAPYEQYF. The rearrangement uses TRBV4-3 and TRBJ2-7, with D unresolved. Per the germline V gene, CDR1 is LGHNA and CDR2 is YSLEER. Trimming shortened V by 0 bases and J by 2 bases, and 11 bases separated the two germline ends. The length of the CDR3 is 15 residues.

The CDR3 loop is CASSESTRGGAGETQYF. CDR3 sequence (DNA): TGCGCCAGCAGTGAGTCGACTCGTGGGGGGGCCGGGGAGACCCAGTACTTC. The chain is built from TRBV10-2 and TRBJ2-5, with a possible D match to TRBD2 (7 bases). CDR3 length equals 17 residues. Trimming shortened V by 0 bases and J by 5 bases, and 19 bases separated the two germline ends. The V gene's germline CDR1 is WSHSY and CDR2 SAAADI.

By its share, this clone is medium-sized. The chain employs TRBV28 and TRBJ2-7, with 7 bases fitting TRBD1. Germline V gives CDR1 MDHEN, CDR2 SYDVKM. The CDR3 has 15 amino acids. The V gene end was trimmed by 4 bases and the J gene end by 4 bases; junction bases not matched to a gene: 10. CDR3 bases: TGTGCCAGCAGTTCATTGGGGGACAGTCCTTACGAGCAGTACGTC. Residues: CASSSLGDSPYEQYV.

This clone was observed once. The rearrangement joins TRBV11-2 to TRBJ2-6, with D possibly TRBD1 on 5 matching bases. CDR3 length: 17 residues. With 3 bases removed from V and 4 bases from J, the gap between germline ends came to 16 bases. Germline lookup yields CDR1 SGHAT and CDR2 FQNNGV. The CDR3: CASSFLQVLFGANVLTF. The DNA of the CDR3 is TGTGCCAGCAGCTTTTTACAGGTCCTTTTCGGGGCCAACGTCCTGACTTTC.

Relative to its sample, this clone is medium-sized. J is TRBJ1-1 and V is TRBV19; 9 bases map to TRBD1. Germline V gene data show CDR1 as LNHDA and CDR2 as SQIVND (reference sequence). Trimming cost V 5 bases and J 2 bases; bases outside gene matches: 9. This CDR3 has 16 residues. CDR3: CASSSSDRGLNTEAFF. DNA for the CDR3: TGTGCCAGTAGTTCCTCGGACAGGGGCCTCAACACTGAAGCTTTCTTT. Drawing the rest from reference TRBV19 and TRBJ1-1, the complete variable domain is DGGITQSPKYLFRKEGQNVTLSCEQNLNHDAMYWYRQDPGQGLRLIYYSQIVNDFQKGDIAEGYSVSREKKESFPLTVTSAQKNPTAFYLCASSSSDRGLNTEAFFGQGTRLTVV.

This chain connects TRBV7-9 to TRBJ1-2; 8 bases line up with TRBD1. The germline V gene has CDR1 SEHNR and CDR2 FQNEAQ (reference sequence). The CDR3 is 16 residues long. The V segment lost 0 bases and the J segment 3 bases; nucleotides outside the gene matches: 6. As DNA, the CDR3 is TGTGCCAGCAGCTTAGCGTTGTCAGGGGGCTACTATGGCTACACCTTC. Its protein product is CASSLALSGGYYGYTF. The variable domain in full, with the rest retrieved from reference TRBV7-9 and TRBJ1-2, is DTGVSQNPRHKITKRGQNVTFRCDPISEHNRLYWYRQTLGQGPEFLTYFQNEAQLEKSRLLSDRFSAERPKGSFSTLEIQRTEQGDSAMYLCASSLALSGGYYGYTFGSGTRLTVV.